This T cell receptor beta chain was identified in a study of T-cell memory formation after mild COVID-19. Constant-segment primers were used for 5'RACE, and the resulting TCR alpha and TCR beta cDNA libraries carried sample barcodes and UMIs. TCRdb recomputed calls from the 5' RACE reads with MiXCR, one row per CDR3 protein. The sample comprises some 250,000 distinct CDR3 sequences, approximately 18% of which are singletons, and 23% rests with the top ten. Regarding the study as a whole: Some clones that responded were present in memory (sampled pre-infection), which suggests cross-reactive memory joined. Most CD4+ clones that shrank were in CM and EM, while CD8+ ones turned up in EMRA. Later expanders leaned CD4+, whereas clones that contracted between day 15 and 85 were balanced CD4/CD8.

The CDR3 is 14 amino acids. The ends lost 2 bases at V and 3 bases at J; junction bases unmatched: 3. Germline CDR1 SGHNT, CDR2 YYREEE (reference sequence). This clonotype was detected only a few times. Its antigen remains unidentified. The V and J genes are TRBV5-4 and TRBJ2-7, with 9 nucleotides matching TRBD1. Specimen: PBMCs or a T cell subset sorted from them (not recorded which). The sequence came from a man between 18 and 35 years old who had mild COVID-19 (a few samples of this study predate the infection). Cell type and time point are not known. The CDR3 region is CASSFGTGNYEQYF. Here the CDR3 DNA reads TGTGCCAGCAGCTTCGGGACAGGGAACTACGAGCAGTACTTC.